The rows below give T cell receptor beta chains drawn from one sample of a study of siplizumab effects on memory and regulatory T cells. Generated by immunoSEQ multiplex PCR, the TCRdb table keeps only in-frame clones and is missing some. The sample includes some 73,000 clones, around 93% of them seen just once. The sample consisted of CD8+ T cells sorted from blood. The receptors originated from a human donor in good health. Both conserved end residues are part of each CDR3. Fields, in order: J gene, clone size, V gene, D gene, CDR3 DNA, CDR3 protein. D genes are given only for firm matches. A clone size is listed for some rows: how often the clone was seen (once, few, many), or a class if it is expanded.

J gene: TRBJ2-1
clone size: once
V gene: TRBV30
D gene: TRBD2
CDR3 DNA: TGTGCCTGGAGTAATAGCGGGGGGGCCAATGAGCAGTTCTTC
CDR3 protein: CAWSNSGGANEQFF

J gene: TRBJ2-1
clone size: NA
V gene: TRBV7-6
D gene: TRBD2
CDR3 DNA: TGTGCCAGCAGCTCCGGGACTAGCGAGTACAATGAGCAGTTCTTC
CDR3 protein: CASSSGTSEYNEQFF

J gene: TRBJ1-2
clone size: NA
V gene: TRBV6-1
D gene: TRBD1
CDR3 DNA: TGTGCCAGCAGTGAAGCGCTAGGGCAGGGGGCGGGCTACACCTTC
CDR3 protein: CASSEALGQGAGYTF

J gene: TRBJ1-4
clone size: NA
V gene: TRBV6-5
D gene: TRBD1
CDR3 DNA: TGTGCCACGGGGACAGATAATGAAAAACTGTTTTTT
CDR3 protein: CATGTDNEKLFF

J gene: TRBJ2-1
clone size: NA
V gene: TRBV5-1
D gene: TRBD2
CDR3 DNA: TGCGCCAGCAGCTTGCGGGCTAGCGGCGACAATGAGCAGTTCTTC
CDR3 protein: CASSLRASGDNEQFF

J gene: TRBJ2-7
clone size: NA
V gene: TRBV28
D gene: TRBD1
CDR3 DNA: TGTGCCAGCGAGCCCCCCGAGGGGGCGGTGTTCTACGAGCAGTACTTC
CDR3 protein: CASEPPEGAVFYEQYF

J gene: TRBJ2-5
clone size: NA
V gene: TRBV10-2
D gene: TRBD2
CDR3 DNA: TGCGCCAGCAGTGATCCGGGAGGGATCGAGACCCAGTACTTC
CDR3 protein: CASSDPGGIETQYF

J gene: TRBJ2-2
clone size: NA
V gene: TRBV25-1
D gene: NA
CDR3 DNA: TGTGCCAGCAGTGAATCCTGGCAGGCCAACACCGGGGAGCTGTTTTTT
CDR3 protein: CASSESWQANTGELFF

J gene: TRBJ2-7
clone size: NA
V gene: TRBV4-2
D gene: TRBD1
CDR3 DNA: TGTGCCAGCAGCCAAGATTTATTGGGGACAGGGTCCCCCTACGAGCAGTACTTC
CDR3 protein: CASSQDLLGTGSPYEQYF

J gene: TRBJ2-1
clone size: NA
V gene: TRBV9
D gene: TRBD2
CDR3 DNA: TGTGCCAGCAGCCCAGAAATTGGGACTAGCGGGTACAATGAGCAGTTCTTC
CDR3 protein: CASSPEIGTSGYNEQFF

J gene: TRBJ1-1
clone size: NA
V gene: TRBV19
D gene: NA
CDR3 DNA: TGTGCCAGTAGTATTTCAGGGGCCACTGAAGCTTTCTTT
CDR3 protein: CASSISGATEAFF

J gene: TRBJ2-5
clone size: NA
V gene: TRBV6-5
D gene: NA
CDR3 DNA: TGTGCCAGCAGTTACTCTTCTCCGGGGGCGGAGACCCAGTACTTC
CDR3 protein: CASSYSSPGAETQYF

J gene: TRBJ2-5
clone size: NA
V gene: TRBV30
D gene: NA
CDR3 DNA: TGTGCCTGGAGTTATTTCGAGGGGGACCAAGAGACCCAGTACTTC
CDR3 protein: CAWSYFEGDQETQYF

J gene: TRBJ2-5
clone size: NA
V gene: TRBV28
D gene: NA
CDR3 DNA: TGTGCCAGCAGTTCACAAGAGACCCAGTACTTC
CDR3 protein: CASSSQETQYF

J gene: TRBJ1-3
clone size: NA
V gene: TRBV4-3
D gene: TRBD1
CDR3 DNA: TGCGCCAGCAGCCAAGACGGAACAGGGGCAGGAAACACCATATATTTT
CDR3 protein: CASSQDGTGAGNTIYF

J gene: TRBJ1-1
clone size: NA
V gene: TRBV27
D gene: TRBD1
CDR3 DNA: TGTGCCAGCAGTCCCGGACAGGTGAACACTGAAGCTTTCTTT
CDR3 protein: CASSPGQVNTEAFF

J gene: TRBJ2-7
clone size: NA
V gene: TRBV9
D gene: NA
CDR3 DNA: TGTGCCAGCAGCGTAGGGATTGCGATTGGGGAGCAGTACTTC
CDR3 protein: CASSVGIAIGEQYF

J gene: TRBJ2-7
clone size: NA
V gene: TRBV7-7
D gene: TRBD1
CDR3 DNA: TGTGCCAGCAGCCAGACGACAGGGTACGAGCAGTACTTC
CDR3 protein: CASSQTTGYEQYF

J gene: TRBJ2-4
clone size: NA
V gene: TRBV4-3
D gene: NA
CDR3 DNA: TGCGCCAGCAGCCAAGACTTGGGCCAGCTAGCCAAAAACATTCAGTACTTC
CDR3 protein: CASSQDLGQLAKNIQYF

J gene: TRBJ1-2
clone size: few
V gene: TRBV4-1
D gene: NA
CDR3 DNA: TGCGCCTCTTCAGCAGCGAACGGTGGCTACACCTTC
CDR3 protein: CASSAANGGYTF

J gene: TRBJ1-1
clone size: NA
V gene: TRBV5-6
D gene: NA
CDR3 DNA: TGTGCCAGCACCGGATCCGGGTTAAGTGCTTTCTTT
CDR3 protein: CASTGSGLSAFF

J gene: TRBJ2-7
clone size: NA
V gene: TRBV7-9
D gene: TRBD1
CDR3 DNA: TGTGCCAGTACGGGGACAGGGGGCACCGAGCAGTACTTC
CDR3 protein: CASTGTGGTEQYF

J gene: TRBJ2-2
clone size: NA
V gene: TRBV14
D gene: NA
CDR3 DNA: TGTGCCAGCAGCCAATTAAACAGGTTGACAACCGGGGAGCTGTTTTTT
CDR3 protein: CASSQLNRLTTGELFF

J gene: TRBJ2-3
clone size: NA
V gene: TRBV7-6
D gene: TRBD2
CDR3 DNA: TGTGCCAGCAGCTTAGGTAGCGGGGGTACAGATACGCAGTATTTT
CDR3 protein: CASSLGSGGTDTQYF

J gene: TRBJ1-3
clone size: NA
V gene: TRBV5-6
D gene: NA
CDR3 DNA: TGTGCCAGCAGCTTGGGTGAATCAGGAAACACCATATATTTT
CDR3 protein: CASSLGESGNTIYF

J gene: TRBJ1-6
clone size: NA
V gene: TRBV4-1
D gene: NA
CDR3 DNA: TGCGCCAGCAGCCAAGGGACAGAGAATTCACCCCTCCACTTT
CDR3 protein: CASSQGTENSPLHF

J gene: TRBJ1-5
clone size: NA
V gene: TRBV15
D gene: NA
CDR3 DNA: TGTGCCACCAGCAGAGATCGGAGATTGGCGGTAGAGGGCAATCAGCCCCAGCATTTT
CDR3 protein: CATSRDRRLAVEGNQPQHF

J gene: TRBJ1-1
clone size: NA
V gene: TRBV19
D gene: NA
CDR3 DNA: TGTGCCAGTAGTATTGTGGGGGGGACTGAAGCTTTCTTT
CDR3 protein: CASSIVGGTEAFF

J gene: TRBJ2-3
clone size: NA
V gene: TRBV4-3
D gene: NA
CDR3 DNA: TGCGCCAGCAGCCAAGCTAGCGTAGTTTCCACAGATACGCAGTATTTT
CDR3 protein: CASSQASVVSTDTQYF

J gene: TRBJ2-2
clone size: NA
V gene: TRBV6-6
D gene: NA
CDR3 DNA: TGTGCCAGCAGAACAGGGTTCGGAGAAACAACCGGGGAGCTGTTTTTT
CDR3 protein: CASRTGFGETTGELFF

J gene: TRBJ2-6
clone size: NA
V gene: TRBV7-3
D gene: TRBD2
CDR3 DNA: TGTGCCAGCAGCAGAGGGCCTAGCGGCTCTGGGGCCAACGTCCTGACTTTC
CDR3 protein: CASSRGPSGSGANVLTF

J gene: TRBJ2-7
clone size: NA
V gene: TRBV20-1
D gene: NA
CDR3 DNA: TGCAGTGCTAGAATCGGGGCCGAGCAGTACTTC
CDR3 protein: CSARIGAEQYF

J gene: TRBJ2-7
clone size: NA
V gene: TRBV2
D gene: TRBD2
CDR3 DNA: TGTGCCAGCAGTGGACGGATTAGCGGGGGGGCTTACGAGCAGTACTTC
CDR3 protein: CASSGRISGGAYEQYF

J gene: TRBJ1-3
clone size: NA
V gene: TRBV27
D gene: TRBD1
CDR3 DNA: TGTGCCAGCAGTTACAGGGGCTCTGGAAACACCATATATTTT
CDR3 protein: CASSYRGSGNTIYF

J gene: TRBJ1-5
clone size: NA
V gene: TRBV30
D gene: NA
CDR3 DNA: TGTGCCTGGCAAGGGGCAGTTGGGGGCAATCAGCCCCAGCATTTT
CDR3 protein: CAWQGAVGGNQPQHF

J gene: TRBJ1-2
clone size: NA
V gene: TRBV11-3
D gene: NA
CDR3 DNA: TGTGCCAGCAGCCCACATTTAACGCCGGGTGGCTACACCTTC
CDR3 protein: CASSPHLTPGGYTF

J gene: TRBJ2-7
clone size: NA
V gene: TRBV5-4
D gene: NA
CDR3 DNA: TGTGCCAGCAGCTTGGCTCCTCTGGGGGAGCAGTACTTC
CDR3 protein: CASSLAPLGEQYF

J gene: TRBJ1-2
clone size: NA
V gene: TRBV7-9
D gene: TRBD1
CDR3 DNA: TGTGCCAGCAGCCCAGGGGGGGTCTATGGCTACACCTTC
CDR3 protein: CASSPGGVYGYTF

J gene: TRBJ2-7
clone size: NA
V gene: TRBV11-2
D gene: NA
CDR3 DNA: TGTGCCAGCAGCTTAGCTCAGGCCTACGAGCAGTACTTC
CDR3 protein: CASSLAQAYEQYF

J gene: TRBJ2-1
clone size: NA
V gene: TRBV27
D gene: TRBD2
CDR3 DNA: TGTGCCAGCACCTTAACTAGCGGGGGGGTGCAGTTCTTC
CDR3 protein: CASTLTSGGVQFF

J gene: TRBJ1-1
clone size: NA
V gene: TRBV19
D gene: NA
CDR3 DNA: TGTGCCAGTAGTTTTGGGCACTCGAACACTGAAGCTTTCTTT
CDR3 protein: CASSFGHSNTEAFF

J gene: TRBJ1-2
clone size: NA
V gene: TRBV19
D gene: NA
CDR3 DNA: TGTGCCAGGACCCACCAAGGCTACACCTTC
CDR3 protein: CARTHQGYTF

J gene: TRBJ2-3
clone size: NA
V gene: TRBV18
D gene: NA
CDR3 DNA: TGTGCCAGCTCACCGTCGATAGCGGAGAACACAGATACGCAGTATTTT
CDR3 protein: CASSPSIAENTDTQYF

J gene: TRBJ2-7
clone size: NA
V gene: TRBV28
D gene: TRBD1
CDR3 DNA: TGTGCCAGCAGTTTGAGGACAGGGGGACCTTACGAGCAGTACTTC
CDR3 protein: CASSLRTGGPYEQYF

J gene: TRBJ2-1
clone size: NA
V gene: TRBV11-2
D gene: NA
CDR3 DNA: TGTGCCAGCAGCATAGCCGGGGTTGAGCAGTTCTTC
CDR3 protein: CASSIAGVEQFF

J gene: TRBJ1-5
clone size: NA
V gene: TRBV6-1
D gene: NA
CDR3 DNA: TGTGCCAGCAGTGAAATAAGGGCCGGTAATCAGCCCCAGCATTTT
CDR3 protein: CASSEIRAGNQPQHF

J gene: TRBJ2-3
clone size: NA
V gene: TRBV9
D gene: NA
CDR3 DNA: TGTGCCAGCAGCGTAGACGAGGCGCATACGCAGTATTTT
CDR3 protein: CASSVDEAHTQYF

J gene: TRBJ2-1
clone size: NA
V gene: TRBV5-6
D gene: NA
CDR3 DNA: TGTGCCAGCAGCGCAGGCGTCCCCGGTGAGCAGTTCTTC
CDR3 protein: CASSAGVPGEQFF

J gene: TRBJ2-1
clone size: NA
V gene: TRBV19
D gene: NA
CDR3 DNA: TGTGCCAGTAGTAGCGGACCCTACAATGAGCAGTTCTTC
CDR3 protein: CASSSGPYNEQFF

J gene: TRBJ1-2
clone size: NA
V gene: TRBV7-9
D gene: TRBD1
CDR3 DNA: TGTGCCAGCAGCTTAGTAGGACAGGCCGATGGCTACACCTTC
CDR3 protein: CASSLVGQADGYTF

J gene: TRBJ1-1
clone size: NA
V gene: TRBV9
D gene: NA
CDR3 DNA: TGTGCCAGCAGCCCCATGGGTGGGTCTGAAGCTTTCTTT
CDR3 protein: CASSPMGGSEAFF

J gene: TRBJ2-7
clone size: NA
V gene: TRBV4-1
D gene: NA
CDR3 DNA: TGCGCCAGCAGCCAAGATGGGGAAGGGAACTACGAGCAGTACTTC
CDR3 protein: CASSQDGEGNYEQYF

J gene: TRBJ1-1
clone size: NA
V gene: TRBV4-2
D gene: NA
CDR3 DNA: TGTGCCAGCAGCCAAGAATGGGGTACAGGAGGTACTGAAGCTTTCTTT
CDR3 protein: CASSQEWGTGGTEAFF

J gene: TRBJ1-1
clone size: few
V gene: TRBV6-4
D gene: NA
CDR3 DNA: TGTGCCAGCAGTAGGACAGAACAGAACACTGAAGCTTTCTTT
CDR3 protein: CASSRTEQNTEAFF

J gene: TRBJ2-7
clone size: NA
V gene: TRBV6-5
D gene: TRBD2
CDR3 DNA: TGTGCCAGCAGTCCCGGGGAGGGCGAGCAGTACTTC
CDR3 protein: CASSPGEGEQYF

J gene: TRBJ1-2
clone size: NA
V gene: TRBV9
D gene: NA
CDR3 DNA: TGTGCCAGCAGCTCAAGCGGAGGGCTGAGTGGCTACACCTTC
CDR3 protein: CASSSSGGLSGYTF

J gene: TRBJ2-2
clone size: NA
V gene: TRBV7-9
D gene: NA
CDR3 DNA: TGTGCCAGCAGCTCGGCAACCGGGGAGCTGTTTTTT
CDR3 protein: CASSSATGELFF

J gene: TRBJ2-7
clone size: NA
V gene: TRBV10-2
D gene: TRBD1
CDR3 DNA: TGCGCCAGCTTCGGACAGGGGGCGGAGGAGCAGTACTTC
CDR3 protein: CASFGQGAEEQYF

J gene: TRBJ1-5
clone size: NA
V gene: TRBV4-1
D gene: NA
CDR3 DNA: TGCGCCAGCAGCCAAGTAACGGGGGAAAATCAGCCCCAGCATTTT
CDR3 protein: CASSQVTGENQPQHF

J gene: TRBJ1-1
clone size: NA
V gene: TRBV10-3
D gene: NA
CDR3 DNA: TGTGCCATCAGTGAGTCGTCGGGTGAGGATGAAGCTTTCTTT
CDR3 protein: CAISESSGEDEAFF